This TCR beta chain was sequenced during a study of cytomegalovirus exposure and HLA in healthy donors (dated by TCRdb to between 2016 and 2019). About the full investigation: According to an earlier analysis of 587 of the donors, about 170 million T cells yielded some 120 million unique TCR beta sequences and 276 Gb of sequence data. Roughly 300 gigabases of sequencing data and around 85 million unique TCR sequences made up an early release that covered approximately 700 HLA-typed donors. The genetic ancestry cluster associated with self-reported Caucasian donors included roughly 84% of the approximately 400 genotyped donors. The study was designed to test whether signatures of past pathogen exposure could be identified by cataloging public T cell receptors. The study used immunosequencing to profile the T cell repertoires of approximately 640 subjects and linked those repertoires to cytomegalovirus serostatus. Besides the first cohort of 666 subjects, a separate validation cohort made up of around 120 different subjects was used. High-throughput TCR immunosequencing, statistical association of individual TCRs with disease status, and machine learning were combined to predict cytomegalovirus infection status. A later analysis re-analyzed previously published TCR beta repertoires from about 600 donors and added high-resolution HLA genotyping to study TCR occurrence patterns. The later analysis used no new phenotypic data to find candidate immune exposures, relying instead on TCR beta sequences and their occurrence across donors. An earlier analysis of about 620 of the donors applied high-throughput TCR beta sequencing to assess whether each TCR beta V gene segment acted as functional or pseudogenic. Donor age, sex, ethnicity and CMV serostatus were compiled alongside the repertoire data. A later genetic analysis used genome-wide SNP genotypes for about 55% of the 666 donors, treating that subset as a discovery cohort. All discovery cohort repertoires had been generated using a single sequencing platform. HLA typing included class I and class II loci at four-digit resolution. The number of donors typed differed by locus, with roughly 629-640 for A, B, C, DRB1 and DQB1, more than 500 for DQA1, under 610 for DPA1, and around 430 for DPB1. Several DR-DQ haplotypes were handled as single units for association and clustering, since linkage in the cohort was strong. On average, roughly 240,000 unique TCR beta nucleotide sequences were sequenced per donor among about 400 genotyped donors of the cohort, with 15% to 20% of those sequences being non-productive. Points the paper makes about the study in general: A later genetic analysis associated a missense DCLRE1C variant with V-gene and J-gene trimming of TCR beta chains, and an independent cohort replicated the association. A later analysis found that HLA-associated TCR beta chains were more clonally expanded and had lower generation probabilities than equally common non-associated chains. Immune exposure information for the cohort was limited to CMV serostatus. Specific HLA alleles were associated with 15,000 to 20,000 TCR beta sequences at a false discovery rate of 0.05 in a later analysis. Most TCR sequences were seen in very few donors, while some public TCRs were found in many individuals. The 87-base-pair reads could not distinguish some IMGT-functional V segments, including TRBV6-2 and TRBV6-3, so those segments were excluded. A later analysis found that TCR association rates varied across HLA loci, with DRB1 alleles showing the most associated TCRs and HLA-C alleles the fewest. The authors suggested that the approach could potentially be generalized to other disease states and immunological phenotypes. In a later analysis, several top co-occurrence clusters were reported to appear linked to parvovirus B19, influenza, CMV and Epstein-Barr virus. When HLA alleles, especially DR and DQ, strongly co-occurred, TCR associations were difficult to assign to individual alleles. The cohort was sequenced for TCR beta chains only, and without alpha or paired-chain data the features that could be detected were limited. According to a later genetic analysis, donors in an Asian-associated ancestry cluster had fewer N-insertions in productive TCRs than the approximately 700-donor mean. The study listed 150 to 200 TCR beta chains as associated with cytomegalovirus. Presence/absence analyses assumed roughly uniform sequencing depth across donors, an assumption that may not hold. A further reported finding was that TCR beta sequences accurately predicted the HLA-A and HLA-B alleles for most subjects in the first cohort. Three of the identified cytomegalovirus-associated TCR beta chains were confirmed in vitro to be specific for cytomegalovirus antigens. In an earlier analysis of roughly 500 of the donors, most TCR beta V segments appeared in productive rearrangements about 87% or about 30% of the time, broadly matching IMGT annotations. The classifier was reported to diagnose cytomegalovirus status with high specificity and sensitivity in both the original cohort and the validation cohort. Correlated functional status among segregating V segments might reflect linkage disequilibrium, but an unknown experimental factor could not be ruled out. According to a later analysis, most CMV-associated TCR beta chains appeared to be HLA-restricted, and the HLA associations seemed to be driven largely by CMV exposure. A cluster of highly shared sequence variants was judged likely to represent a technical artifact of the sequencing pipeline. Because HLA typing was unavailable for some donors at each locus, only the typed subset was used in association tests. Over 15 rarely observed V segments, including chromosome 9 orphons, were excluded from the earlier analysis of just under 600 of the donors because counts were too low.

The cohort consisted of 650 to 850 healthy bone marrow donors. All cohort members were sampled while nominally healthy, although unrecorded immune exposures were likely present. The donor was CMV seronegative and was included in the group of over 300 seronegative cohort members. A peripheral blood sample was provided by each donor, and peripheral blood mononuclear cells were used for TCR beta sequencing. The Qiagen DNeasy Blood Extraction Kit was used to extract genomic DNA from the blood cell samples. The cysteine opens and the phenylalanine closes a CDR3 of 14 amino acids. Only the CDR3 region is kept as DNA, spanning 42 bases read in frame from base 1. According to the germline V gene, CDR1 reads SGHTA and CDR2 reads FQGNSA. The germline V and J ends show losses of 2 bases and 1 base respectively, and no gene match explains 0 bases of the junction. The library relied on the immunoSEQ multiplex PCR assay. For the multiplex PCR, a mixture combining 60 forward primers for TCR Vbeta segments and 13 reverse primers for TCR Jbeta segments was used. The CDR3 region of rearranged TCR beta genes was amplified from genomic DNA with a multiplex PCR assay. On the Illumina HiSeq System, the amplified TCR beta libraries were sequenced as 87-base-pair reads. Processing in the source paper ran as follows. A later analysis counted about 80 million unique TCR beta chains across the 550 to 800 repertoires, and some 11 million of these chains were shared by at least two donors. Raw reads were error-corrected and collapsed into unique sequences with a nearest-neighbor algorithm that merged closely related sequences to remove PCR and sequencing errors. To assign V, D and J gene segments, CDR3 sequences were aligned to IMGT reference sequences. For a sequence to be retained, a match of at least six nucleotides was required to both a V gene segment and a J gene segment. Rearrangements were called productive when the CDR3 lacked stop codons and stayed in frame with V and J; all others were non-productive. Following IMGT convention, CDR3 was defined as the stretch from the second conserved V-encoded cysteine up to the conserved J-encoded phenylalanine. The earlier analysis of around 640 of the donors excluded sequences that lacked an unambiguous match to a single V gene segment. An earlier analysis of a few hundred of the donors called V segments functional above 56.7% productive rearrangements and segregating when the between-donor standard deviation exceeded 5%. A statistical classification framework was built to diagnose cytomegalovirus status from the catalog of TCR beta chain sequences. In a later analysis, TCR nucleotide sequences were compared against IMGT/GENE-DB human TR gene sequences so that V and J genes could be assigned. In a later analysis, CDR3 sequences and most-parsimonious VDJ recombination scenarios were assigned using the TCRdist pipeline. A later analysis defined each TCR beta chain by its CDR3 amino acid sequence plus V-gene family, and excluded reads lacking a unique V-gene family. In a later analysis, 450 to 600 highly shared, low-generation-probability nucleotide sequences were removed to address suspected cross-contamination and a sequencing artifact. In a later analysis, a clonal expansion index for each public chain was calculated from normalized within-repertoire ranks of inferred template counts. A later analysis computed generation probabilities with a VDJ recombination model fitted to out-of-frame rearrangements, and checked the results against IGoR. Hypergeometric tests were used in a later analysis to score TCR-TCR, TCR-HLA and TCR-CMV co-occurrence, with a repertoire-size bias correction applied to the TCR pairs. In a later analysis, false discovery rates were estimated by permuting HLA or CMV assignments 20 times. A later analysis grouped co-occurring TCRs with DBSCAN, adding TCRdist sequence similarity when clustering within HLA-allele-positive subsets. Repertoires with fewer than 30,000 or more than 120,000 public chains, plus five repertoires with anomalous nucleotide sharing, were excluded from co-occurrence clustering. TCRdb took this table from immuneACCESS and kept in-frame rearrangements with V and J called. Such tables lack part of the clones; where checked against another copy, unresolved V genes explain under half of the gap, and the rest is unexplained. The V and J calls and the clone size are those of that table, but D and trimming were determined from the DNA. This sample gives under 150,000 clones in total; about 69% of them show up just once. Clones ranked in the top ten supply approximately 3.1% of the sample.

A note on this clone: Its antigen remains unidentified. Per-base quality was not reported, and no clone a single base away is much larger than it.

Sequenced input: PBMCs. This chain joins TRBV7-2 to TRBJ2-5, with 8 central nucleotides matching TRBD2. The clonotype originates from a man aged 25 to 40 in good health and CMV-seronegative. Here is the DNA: TGTGCCAGCAGCTTACTAGCGGGCCAAGAGACCCAGTACTTC. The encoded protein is CASSLLAGQETQYF.